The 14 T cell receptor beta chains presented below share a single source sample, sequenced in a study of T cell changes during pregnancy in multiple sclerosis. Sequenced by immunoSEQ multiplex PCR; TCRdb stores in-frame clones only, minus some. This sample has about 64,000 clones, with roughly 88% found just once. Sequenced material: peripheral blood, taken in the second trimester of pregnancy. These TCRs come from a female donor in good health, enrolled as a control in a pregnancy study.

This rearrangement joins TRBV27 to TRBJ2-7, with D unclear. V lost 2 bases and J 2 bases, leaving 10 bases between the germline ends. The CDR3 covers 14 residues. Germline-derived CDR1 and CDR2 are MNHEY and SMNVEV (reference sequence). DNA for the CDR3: TGTGCCAGCAGTTTAAAAGGAGCAACCTACGAGCAGTACTTC. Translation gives CASSLKGATYEQYF.

Here the CDR3 DNA reads TGTGCCAGCAGCTCGCTGACTAGCTACACAGATACGCAGTATTTT. The encoded protein is CASSSLTSYTDTQYF. The V gene is TRBV7-2, the J gene TRBJ2-3; 7 bases are a match to TRBD2. The CDR3 consists of 15 residues. The germline V gene encodes CDR1 SGHTA and CDR2 FQGNSA. The J segment lost 2 bases and the V segment lost 4 bases, leaving 6 bases of the junction unmatched.

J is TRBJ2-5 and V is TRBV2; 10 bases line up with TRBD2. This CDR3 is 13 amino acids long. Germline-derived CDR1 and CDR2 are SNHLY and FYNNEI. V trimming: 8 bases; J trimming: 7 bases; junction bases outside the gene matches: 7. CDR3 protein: CASPLASGGTQYF. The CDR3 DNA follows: TGTGCCAGCCCATTGGCTAGCGGGGGGACCCAGTACTTC.

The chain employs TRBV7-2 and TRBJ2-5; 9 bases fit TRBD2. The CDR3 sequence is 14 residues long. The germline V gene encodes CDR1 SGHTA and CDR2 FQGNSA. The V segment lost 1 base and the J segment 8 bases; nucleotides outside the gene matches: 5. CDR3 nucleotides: TGTGCCAGCAGCTTAGATGGGCGGGGGGGTACCCAGTACTTC. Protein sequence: CASSLDGRGGTQYF.

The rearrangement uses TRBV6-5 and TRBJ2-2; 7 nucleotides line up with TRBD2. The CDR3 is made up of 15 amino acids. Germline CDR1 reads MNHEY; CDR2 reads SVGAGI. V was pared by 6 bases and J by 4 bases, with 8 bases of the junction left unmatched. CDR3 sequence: CASSNPPGGTGELFF. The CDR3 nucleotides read TGTGCCAGCAGCAACCCGCCGGGGGGCACCGGGGAGCTGTTTTTT.

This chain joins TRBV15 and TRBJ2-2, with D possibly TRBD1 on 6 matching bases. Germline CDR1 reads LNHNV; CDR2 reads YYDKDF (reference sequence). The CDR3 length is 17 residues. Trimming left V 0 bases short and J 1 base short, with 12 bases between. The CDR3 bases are TGTGCCACCAGCAGAGACCTGACAGGTTGGAACACCGGGGAGCTGTTTTTT. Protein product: CATSRDLTGWNTGELFF.

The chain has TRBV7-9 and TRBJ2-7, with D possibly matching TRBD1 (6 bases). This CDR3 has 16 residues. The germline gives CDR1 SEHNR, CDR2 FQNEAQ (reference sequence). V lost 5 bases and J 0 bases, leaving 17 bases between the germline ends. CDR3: CASSPTHRESSYEQYF. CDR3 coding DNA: TGTGCCAGCAGCCCAACACACAGGGAGAGCTCCTACGAGCAGTACTTC.

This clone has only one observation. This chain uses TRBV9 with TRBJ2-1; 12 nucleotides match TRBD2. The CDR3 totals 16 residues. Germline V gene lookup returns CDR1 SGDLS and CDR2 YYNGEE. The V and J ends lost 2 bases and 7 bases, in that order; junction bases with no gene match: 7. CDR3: CASSVLTSGSVNEQFF. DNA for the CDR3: TGTGCCAGCAGCGTGTTGACTAGCGGGAGCGTAAATGAGCAGTTCTTC. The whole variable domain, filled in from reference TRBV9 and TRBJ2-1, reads DSGVTQTPKHLITATGQRVTLRCSPRSGDLSVYWYQQSLDQGLQFLIQYYNGEERAKGNILERFSAQQFPDLHSELNLSSLELGDSALYFCASSVLTSGSVNEQFFGPGTRLTVL.

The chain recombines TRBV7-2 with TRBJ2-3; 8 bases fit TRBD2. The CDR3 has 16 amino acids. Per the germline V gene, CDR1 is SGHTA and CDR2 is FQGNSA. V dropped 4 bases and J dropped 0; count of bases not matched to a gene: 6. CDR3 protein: CASSWPPSGSTDTQYF. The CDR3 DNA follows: TGTGCCAGCAGCTGGCCTCCTAGCGGGAGCACAGATACGCAGTATTTT.

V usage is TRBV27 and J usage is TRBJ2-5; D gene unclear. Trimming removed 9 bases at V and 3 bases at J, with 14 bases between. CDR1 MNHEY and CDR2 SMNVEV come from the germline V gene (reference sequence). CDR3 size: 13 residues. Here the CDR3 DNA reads TGTGCCAGTCGCGAGGCCAGCAAAGAGACCCAGTACTTC. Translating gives CASREASKETQYF.

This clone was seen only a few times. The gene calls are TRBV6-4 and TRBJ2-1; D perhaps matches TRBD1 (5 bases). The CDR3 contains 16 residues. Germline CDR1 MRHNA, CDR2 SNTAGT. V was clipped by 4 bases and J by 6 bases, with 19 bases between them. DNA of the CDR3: TGTGCCAGCAGTGCCCACATAGGAGACAGTCCCAATGAGCAGTTCTTC. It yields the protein CASSAHIGDSPNEQFF.

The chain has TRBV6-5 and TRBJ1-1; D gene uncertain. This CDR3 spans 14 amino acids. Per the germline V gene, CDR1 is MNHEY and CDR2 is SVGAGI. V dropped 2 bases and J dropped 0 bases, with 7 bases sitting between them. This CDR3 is CASSYDTLNTEAFF. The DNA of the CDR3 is TGTGCCAGCAGTTACGACACCTTGAACACTGAAGCTTTCTTT.

The CDR3 DNA follows: TGCGCCAGCAGTCAATCTGGGTGGGACAGGGCTGGAGAGACCCAGTACTTC. Residues: CASSQSGWDRAGETQYF. The chain combines TRBV23-1 with TRBJ2-5, with 9 bases that match TRBD1. TRBV23-1 carries the ORF label, with uncertain function. The V segment lost 0 bases and the J segment 4 bases; nucleotides outside the gene matches: 9. The CDR3 extends over 17 amino acids.

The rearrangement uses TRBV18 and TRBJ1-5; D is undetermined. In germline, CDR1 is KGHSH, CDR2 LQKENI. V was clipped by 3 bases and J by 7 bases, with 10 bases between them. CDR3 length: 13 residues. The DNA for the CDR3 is TGTGCCAGCTCACCGACTGTGGAGCAGCCCCAGCATTTT. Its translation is CASSPTVEQPQHF.